One sample yielded the 22 T cell receptor beta chains listed below, sequenced in a study of Ad26.COV2.S vaccination and SARS-CoV-2 variants. Treatment meaning: approximately 18 received Ad26.COV2.S at low or high dose, single or two shots; 5 received placebo; per-sample allocation not given. Following the first vaccine or placebo injection, samples were taken on day 63. Assay: immunoSEQ multiplex PCR; the TCRdb copy retains only in-frame clones and omits some. Of hundreds of thousands of clones in the sample, about 93% were seen once. The sequences come from peripheral blood, collected in a trial of Ad26.COV2.S vaccine versus placebo. These receptors were obtained from a person aged 18-65 years who received the Ad26.COV2.S COVID-19 vaccine or a placebo.

The V and J genes are TRBV7-9 and TRBJ1-1; 7 bases map to TRBD1. The CDR3 spans 15 residues. Unmatched junction bases numbered 11, after V lost 5 bases and J lost 5 bases. The V gene's germline CDR1 is SEHNR and CDR2 FQNEAQ (reference sequence). The CDR3 DNA sequence: TGTGCCAGCAGCCACCGGGTCAGGGGGAATACTGAAGCTTTCTTT. Residues: CASSHRVRGNTEAFF.

The chain links TRBV21-1 to TRBJ2-5. TRBV21-1 is assigned pseudogene status. This CDR3 comprises 14 residues. The CDR3 spells CASPKGALAETQYF. As DNA, the CDR3 is TGTGCCAGTCCAAAAGGGGCGCTAGCAGAGACCCAGTACTTC.

The V gene is TRBV7-9, the J gene TRBJ2-7, with a possible D match to TRBD2 (6 bases). The germline CDR1 and CDR2 sequences are SEHNR and FQNEAQ (reference sequence). The CDR3 consists of 14 residues. V lost 1 base, J lost 3 bases, and 10 bases lay in between. CDR3 in DNA: TGTGCCAGCAGCTTAGAGGTCGGGGGCTACGAGCAGTACTTC. It encodes CASSLEVGGYEQYF.

This clone was detected a few times. CDR3 nucleotides: TGTGCCAGCCGCGGACGGAGAGGTCAGCCCCAGCATTTT. Translation gives CASRGRRGQPQHF. J is TRBJ1-5 and V is TRBV28; D is undetermined. Trimming pared 8 bases from V and 6 bases from J, leaving 14 bases between. In germline, CDR1 is MDHEN, CDR2 SYDVKM. CDR3 length equals 13 residues.

J is TRBJ2-1 and V is TRBV5-1; a weak D match, TRBD2 (5 bases). This CDR3 contains 12 residues. V lost 4 bases and J lost 8, with 10 bases in between. Germline V lookup: CDR1 SGHRS, CDR2 YFSETQ. The CDR3 is CASSLLGDEQFF. CDR3 DNA sequence: TGCGCCAGCAGCCTGCTCGGGGATGAGCAGTTCTTC. Full variable domain (missing parts from reference TRBV5-1 and TRBJ2-1): KAGVTQTPRYLIKTRGQQVTLSCSPISGHRSVSWYQQTPGQGLQFLFEYFSETQRNKGNFPGRFSGRQFSNSRSEMNVSTLELGDSALYLCASSLLGDEQFFGPGTRLTVL.

The chain couples TRBV6-2 or TRBV6-3 to TRBJ2-6; D remains unclear. Trimming stripped 1 base from V and 2 bases from J, with 6 bases between. The CDR3 length is 15 residues. Germline V lookup: CDR1 MNHEY, CDR2 SVGEGT. Written as DNA, the CDR3 is TGTGCCAGCAGTTACTGGGGAACTGGGGCCAACGTCCTGACTTTC. The encoded protein is CASSYWGTGANVLTF.

The rearrangement joins TRBV6-5 to TRBJ2-3; no firm D call. Deletions cut 7 bases from V and 3 bases from J, with 14 bases between. CDR3 size: 14 residues. CDR1 MNHEY and CDR2 SVGAGI come from the germline V gene. The chain's CDR3 is CASNGSPWTDTQYF. The CDR3 DNA reads TGTGCCAGCAATGGGTCTCCTTGGACAGATACGCAGTATTTT.

In this sample, this clone turned up once. This chain uses TRBV13 with TRBJ1-2; 9 nucleotides match TRBD1. Germline V gene lookup returns CDR1 PRHDT and CDR2 FYEKMQ (reference sequence). The CDR3 is 15 residues long. With V trimmed by 0 bases and J by 7 bases, 6 bases remained unmatched. CDR3 DNA sequence: TGTGCCAGCAGCTTAGGAACACAGGGGGCAAGTGGCTACACCTTC. Amino acid sequence: CASSLGTQGASGYTF.

This rearrangement joins TRBV5-1 to TRBJ2-7, with D unresolved. The germline gives CDR1 SGHRS, CDR2 YFSETQ. The CDR3 has 15 amino acids. Trimming left V 3 bases short and J 4 bases short, with 17 bases between. The CDR3, as DNA: TGCGCCAGCAGCTCGTCGGTCACAGCAGGTTACGAGCAGTACTTC. Translated: CASSSSVTAGYEQYF. Together with reference TRBV5-1 and TRBJ2-7, the CDR3 gives the full variable domain: KAGVTQTPRYLIKTRGQQVTLSCSPISGHRSVSWYQQTPGQGLQFLFEYFSETQRNKGNFPGRFSGRQFSNSRSEMNVSTLELGDSALYLCASSSSVTAGYEQYFGPGTRLTVT.

The genes are TRBV14 and TRBJ2-7; D is unclear. V lost 0 bases and J 5 bases, leaving 14 bases between the germline ends. In germline, CDR1 is SGHDN, CDR2 FVKESK. This CDR3 region has 15 residues. The CDR3 loop is CASSQEGRARDEQYF. For the CDR3, the DNA is TGTGCCAGCAGCCAAGAGGGAAGGGCCCGAGACGAGCAGTACTTC.

This clone has just a few counts. The chain links TRBV18 to TRBJ1-1; 7 bases are shared with TRBD1. The CDR3 is made up of 16 amino acids. J was trimmed by 1 base and V by 1 base; bases with no gene match: 6. The germline gives CDR1 KGHSH, CDR2 LQKENI. CDR3 protein: CASSPLSTGANTEAFF. CDR3 sequence (DNA): TGTGCCAGCTCACCACTTTCTACAGGGGCGAACACTGAAGCTTTCTTT.

The chain uses TRBV27 and TRBJ2-7; 9 nucleotides line up with TRBD2. V was pared by 2 bases and J by 3 bases, with 8 bases of the junction left unmatched. Germline lookup yields CDR1 MNHEY and CDR2 SMNVEV (reference sequence). The CDR3 covers 16 residues. The chain's CDR3 is CASSLKGGRALYEQYF. In DNA, the CDR3 is TGTGCCAGCAGTTTAAAGGGCGGGAGGGCCCTCTACGAGCAGTACTTC.

The chain carries TRBV6-5 and TRBJ2-5; D gene uncertain. CDR1 and CDR2 (germline): MNHEY, SVGAGI. Trimming took off 6 bases at V and 1 base at J, with 12 bases between the two ends. The CDR3 has 14 residues. CDR3 in DNA: TGTGCCAGCAGCTGGGGTGGGCCCCAAGAGACCCAGTACTTC. Its translation is CASSWGGPQETQYF.

This clone turned up a few times. The chain has TRBV7-9 and TRBJ1-5; D is unclear. Germline V gene lookup returns CDR1 SEHNR and CDR2 FQNEAQ (reference sequence). Trimming took off 5 bases at V and 0 bases at J, with 5 bases between the two ends. This CDR3 region has 13 residues. This CDR3 reads CASSTYSNQPQHF. Written as DNA, the CDR3 is TGTGCCAGCAGCACCTATAGCAATCAGCCCCAGCATTTT.

CDR3 sequence (DNA): TGCGCCAGCAGCCAAAGTAGAGGTAACCAAGAGACCCAGTACTTC. Translation: CASSQSRGNQETQYF. The V gene is TRBV4-1, the J gene TRBJ2-5; D is unresolved. This CDR3 contains 15 residues. Germline-derived CDR1 and CDR2 are MGHRA and YSYEKL. V lost 2 bases, J lost 0 bases, and 10 bases lay in between.

The chain carries TRBV15 and TRBJ2-7; D is perhaps TRBD1 (6 bases). This CDR3 spans 14 amino acids. CDR1 and CDR2 (germline): LNHNV, YYDKDF (reference sequence). The V end was cut by 3 bases, the J end by 2 bases, with 11 bases between. The CDR3 bases are TGTGCCACCAGCAGGGGGACAAGGACCTACGAGCAGTACTTC. Protein product: CATSRGTRTYEQYF.

The chain joins TRBV18 to TRBJ2-5; 8 nucleotides match TRBD2. The V segment lost 0 bases and the J segment 3 bases; nucleotides outside the gene matches: 9. CDR1 is KGHSH and CDR2 is LQKENI in the germline V gene. The CDR3 has 17 amino acids. CDR3 coding DNA: TGTGCCAGCTCACCACCGCCGGGGGGGAACCCTAAAGAGACCCAGTACTTC. Protein sequence: CASSPPPGGNPKETQYF.

V is TRBV7-9 and J is TRBJ2-1; the match to TRBD2 covers 11 bases. This CDR3 region has 18 residues. V dropped 0 bases and J dropped 4; count of bases not matched to a gene: 8. Germline CDR1 reads SEHNR; CDR2 reads FQNEAQ (reference sequence). The CDR3 sequence: CASSLAGSGRAAYNEQFF. CDR3 DNA sequence: TGTGCCAGCAGCTTAGCGGGTAGCGGGAGGGCCGCTTACAATGAGCAGTTCTTC. The full variable domain, in which reference TRBV7-9 and TRBJ2-1 provide the parts outside the CDR3, is DTGVSQNPRHKITKRGQNVTFRCDPISEHNRLYWYRQTLGQGPEFLTYFQNEAQLEKSRLLSDRFSAERPKGSFSTLEIQRTEQGDSAMYLCASSLAGSGRAAYNEQFFGPGTRLTVL.

V gene TRBV6-5 combines with J gene TRBJ1-2; weak D call: TRBD1 (5 bases). Germline CDR1 reads MNHEY; CDR2 reads SVGAGI. The ends were cut back, 2 bases at V and 5 bases at J, with 18 bases in the middle. The length of the CDR3 is 16 residues. Here the CDR3 DNA reads TGTGCCAGCAGTTACCGTCCCCGGGGCACCTCATATGGCTACACCTTC. Encoded protein: CASSYRPRGTSYGYTF.

CDR3 bases: TGCGCCAGCAGCCCGACCGGATACGAGCAGTACTTC. Translated, it gives CASSPTGYEQYF. This chain uses TRBV5-1 with TRBJ2-7; D is unclear. CDR3 length: 12 amino acids. Germline V gives CDR1 SGHRS, CDR2 YFSETQ. With 4 bases removed from V and 4 bases from J, the gap between germline ends came to 9 bases.

This clone was found once. This chain connects TRBV10-3 to TRBJ2-3, with D possibly TRBD2 on 5 matching bases. The ends were cut back, 5 bases at V and 2 bases at J, with 17 bases in the middle. CDR3 length: 16 residues. Germline CDR1 is ENHRY and CDR2 is SYGVKD. The DNA of the CDR3 is TGTGCCATCAGTTCGACTACCAGAATTCACACAGATACGCAGTATTTT. It specifies CAISSTTRIHTDTQYF.

This rearrangement joins TRBV9 to TRBJ2-7; D ambiguous. In germline, CDR1 is SGDLS, CDR2 YYNGEE. Trimming pared 4 bases from V and 3 bases from J, leaving 17 bases between. CDR3 length: 15 residues. The CDR3 bases are TGTGCCAGCAGCCCGTCTAAGGTATGGGTCTACGAGCAGTACTTC. Residues: CASSPSKVWVYEQYF.